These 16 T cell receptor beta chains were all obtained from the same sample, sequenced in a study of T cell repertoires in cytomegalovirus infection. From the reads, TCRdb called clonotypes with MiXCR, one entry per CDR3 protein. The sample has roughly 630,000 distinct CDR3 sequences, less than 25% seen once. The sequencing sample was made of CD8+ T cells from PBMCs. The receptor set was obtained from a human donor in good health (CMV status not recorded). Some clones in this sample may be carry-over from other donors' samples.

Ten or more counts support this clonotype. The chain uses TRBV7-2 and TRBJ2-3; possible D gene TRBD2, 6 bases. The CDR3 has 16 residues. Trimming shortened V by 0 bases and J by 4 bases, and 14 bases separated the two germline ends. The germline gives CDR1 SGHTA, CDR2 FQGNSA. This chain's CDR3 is CASSLASGEVADTQYF. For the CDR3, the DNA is TGTGCCAGCAGCTTAGCGTCGGGGGAAGTCGCAGATACGCAGTATTTT.

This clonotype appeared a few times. The CDR3 DNA reads as TGTGCCAGCAGCCCAGCTAGCACCGGGGAGCTGTTTTTT. This sequence encodes CASSPASTGELFF. This chain links TRBV7-9 with TRBJ2-2; D uncertain. V lost 5 bases and J 4 bases, leaving 8 bases between the germline ends. The CDR3 extends over 13 amino acids. From germline, CDR1 is SEHNR and CDR2 FQNEAQ (reference sequence).

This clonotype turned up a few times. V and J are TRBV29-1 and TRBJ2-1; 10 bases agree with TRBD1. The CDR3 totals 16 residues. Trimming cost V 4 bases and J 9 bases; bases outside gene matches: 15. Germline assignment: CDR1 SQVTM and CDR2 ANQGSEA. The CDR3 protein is CSVGPQPGQGFGEQFF. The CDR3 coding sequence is TGCAGCGTTGGCCCCCAACCGGGACAGGGGTTTGGTGAGCAGTTCTTC.

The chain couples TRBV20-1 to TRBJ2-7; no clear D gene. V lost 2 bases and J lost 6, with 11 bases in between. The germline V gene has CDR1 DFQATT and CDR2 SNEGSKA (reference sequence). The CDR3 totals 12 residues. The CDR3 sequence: CSARWRISEQYF. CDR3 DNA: TGCAGTGCTAGATGGCGGATCAGCGAGCAGTACTTC.

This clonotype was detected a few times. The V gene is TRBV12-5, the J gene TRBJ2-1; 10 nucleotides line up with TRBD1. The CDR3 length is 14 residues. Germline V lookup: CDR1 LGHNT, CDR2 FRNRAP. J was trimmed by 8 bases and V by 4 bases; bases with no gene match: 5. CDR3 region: CASGSRGQGDEQFF. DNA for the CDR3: TGTGCTAGTGGTTCCAGAGGACAGGGGGATGAGCAGTTCTTC.

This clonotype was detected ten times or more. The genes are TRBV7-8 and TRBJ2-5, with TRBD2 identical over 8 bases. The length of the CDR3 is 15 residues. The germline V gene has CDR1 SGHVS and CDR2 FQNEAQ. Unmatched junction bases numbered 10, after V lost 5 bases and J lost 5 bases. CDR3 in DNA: TGTGCCAGCAGCCCGTTCGGGACTAGGTTGGAGACCCAGTACTTC. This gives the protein CASSPFGTRLETQYF.

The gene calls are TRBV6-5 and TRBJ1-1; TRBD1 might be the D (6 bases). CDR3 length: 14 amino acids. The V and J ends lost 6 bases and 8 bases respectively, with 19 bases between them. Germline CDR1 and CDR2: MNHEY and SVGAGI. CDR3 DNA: TGTGCCAGCAGCCATGCCTACGGAGGGGGAGAAGCTTTCTTT. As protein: CASSHAYGGGEAFF.

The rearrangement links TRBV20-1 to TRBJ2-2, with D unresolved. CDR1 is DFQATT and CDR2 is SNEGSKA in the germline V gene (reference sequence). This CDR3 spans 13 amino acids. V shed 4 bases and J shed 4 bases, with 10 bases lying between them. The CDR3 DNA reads TGCAGTGCTAATTCAATATTCACCGGGGAGCTGTTTTTT. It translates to CSANSIFTGELFF.

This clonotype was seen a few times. CDR3 nucleotide sequence: TGTGCCAGCAACCTAGCGGGGGGCCTAAAAGAGACCCAGTACTTC. Its protein is CASNLAGGLKETQYF. The chain employs TRBV7-6 and TRBJ2-5; the match to TRBD2 covers 11 bases. Trimming removed 7 bases from V and 3 bases from J; junction bases left unmatched: 7. This CDR3 has 15 amino acids. The germline CDR1 and CDR2 sequences are SGHVS and FNYEAQ.

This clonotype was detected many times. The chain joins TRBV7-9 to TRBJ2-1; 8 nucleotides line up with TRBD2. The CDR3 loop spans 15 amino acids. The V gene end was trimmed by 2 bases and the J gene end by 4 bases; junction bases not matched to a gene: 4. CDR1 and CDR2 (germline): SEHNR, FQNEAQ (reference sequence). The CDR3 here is CASSLIAGGYNEQFF. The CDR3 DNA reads TGTGCCAGCAGCTTAATCGCGGGGGGATACAATGAGCAGTTCTTC.

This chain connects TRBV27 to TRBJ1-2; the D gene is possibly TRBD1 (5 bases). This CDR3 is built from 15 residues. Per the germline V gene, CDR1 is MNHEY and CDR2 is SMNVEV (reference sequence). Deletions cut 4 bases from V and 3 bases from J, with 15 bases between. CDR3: CASSYGGVPHYGYTF. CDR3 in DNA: TGTGCCAGCAGTTACGGAGGGGTCCCACACTATGGCTACACCTTC.

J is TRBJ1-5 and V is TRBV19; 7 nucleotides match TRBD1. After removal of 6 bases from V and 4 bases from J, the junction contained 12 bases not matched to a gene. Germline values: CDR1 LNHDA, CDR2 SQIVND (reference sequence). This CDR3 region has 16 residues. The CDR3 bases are TGTGCCAGTAGGATACAGGGGTCCCCCGCTAATCAGCCCCAGCATTTT. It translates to CASRIQGSPANQPQHF.

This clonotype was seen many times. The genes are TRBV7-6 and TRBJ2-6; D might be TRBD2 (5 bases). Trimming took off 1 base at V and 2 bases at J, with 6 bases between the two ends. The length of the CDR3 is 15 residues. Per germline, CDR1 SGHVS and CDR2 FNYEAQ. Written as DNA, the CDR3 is TGTGCCAGCAGCTTAGGGGGAGCTGGGGCCAACGTCCTGACTTTC. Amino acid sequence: CASSLGGAGANVLTF. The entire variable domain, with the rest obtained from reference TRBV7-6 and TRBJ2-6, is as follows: GAGVSQSPRYKVTKRGQDVALRCDPISGHVSLYWYRQALGQGPEFLTYFNYEAQQDKSGLPNDRFSAERPEGSISTLTIQRTEQRDSAMYRCASSLGGAGANVLTFGAGSRLTVL.

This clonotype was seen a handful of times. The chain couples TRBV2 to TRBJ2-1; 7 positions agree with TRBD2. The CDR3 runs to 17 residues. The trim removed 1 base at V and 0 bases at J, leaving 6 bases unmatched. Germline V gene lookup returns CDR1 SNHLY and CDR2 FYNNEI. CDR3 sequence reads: CASSEGWGLHSYNEQFF. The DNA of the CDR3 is TGTGCCAGCAGTGAAGGATGGGGACTACACTCCTACAATGAGCAGTTCTTC.

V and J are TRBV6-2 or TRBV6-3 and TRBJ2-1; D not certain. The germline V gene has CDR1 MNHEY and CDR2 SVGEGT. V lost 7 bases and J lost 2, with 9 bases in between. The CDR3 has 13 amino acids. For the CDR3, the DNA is TGTGCCAGCATTTCACCCCCCTACAATGAGCAGTTCTTC. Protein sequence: CASISPPYNEQFF.

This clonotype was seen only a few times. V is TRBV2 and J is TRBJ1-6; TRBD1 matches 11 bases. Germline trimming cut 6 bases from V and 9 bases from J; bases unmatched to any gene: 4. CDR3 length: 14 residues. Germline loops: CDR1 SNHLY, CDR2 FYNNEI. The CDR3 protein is CASRAGTGGSPLHF. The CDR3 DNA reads TGTGCCAGCAGGGCCGGGACAGGGGGTTCACCCCTCCACTTT.